The text below deals with one T cell receptor beta chain. Its antigen is currently unknown. The CDR3 is 11 residues long. Germline-derived CDR1 and CDR2 are MGHDK and SYGVNS. Trimming pared 4 bases from V and 4 bases from J, leaving 4 bases between. This entry belongs to a study of early T cells in non-severe SARS-CoV-2 infection. Study-level background: Sequencing of bulk RNA from unsorted whole blood was done, without chain pairing.

Regarding the study as a whole: Anti-spike CD8 specificities were favored by VDJdb matching, whose results missed private and CD4 specificities.

Researchers attached unique molecular identifiers to individual cDNA molecules. TCRdb re-analysed the 5' RACE reads in MiXCR, keeping a single row per CDR3 protein. Of about 77,000 distinct CDR3 sequences in the sample, roughly a sixth are singletons; the top ten hold approximately 2.9%. The receptor's source is an adult who was a healthcare worker with PCR-confirmed SARS-CoV-2 infection or an uninfected control (not recorded which). The chain carries TRBV25-1 and TRBJ1-1; D call uncertain. Sequencing was carried out using whole blood. The CDR3 DNA reads TGTGCCAGCAGTGGTCCCACTGAAGCTTTCTTT. It specifies CASSGPTEAFF.